The 24 T cell receptor beta chains reported below all come from one sample, sequenced in a study of cytomegalovirus exposure and HLA in healthy donors. TCRdb's table, derived via immunoSEQ multiplex PCR, lists solely in-frame clones and lacks some. The sample records hundreds of thousands of clones, roughly 83% being singletons. What was sequenced was PBMCs. The source of these receptors is a woman between 18 and 29 years old in good health and CMV-seronegative.

V is TRBV6-6 and J is TRBJ2-1, with a possible D match to TRBD2 (7 bases). Trimming cost V 4 bases and J 5 bases, with 18 bases left between them. Germline CDR1 MNHNY, CDR2 SVGAGI (reference sequence). CDR3 size: 16 residues. CDR3 amino acids: CASSWPPGGSNNEQFF. CDR3 nucleotides: TGTGCCAGCAGTTGGCCCCCGGGGGGCTCAAACAATGAGCAGTTCTTC.

The chain joins TRBV9 to TRBJ1-2; D gene uncertain. The CDR3 consists of 18 residues. Germline V gene data show CDR1 as SGDLS and CDR2 as YYNGEE. V gave up 4 bases and J gave up 2 bases, with 24 bases separating them. The CDR3 reads CASSPSGGFELTNYGYTF. CDR3 in DNA: TGTGCCAGCAGCCCCTCCGGAGGGTTTGAGTTAACCAACTATGGCTACACCTTC.

This clone was observed a handful of times. The rearrangement uses TRBV7-8 and TRBJ2-2; D call uncertain. Germline V CDR1 and CDR2: SGHVS, FQNEAQ. The V and J ends lost 5 bases and 6 bases respectively, with 10 bases between them. This CDR3 is built from 13 residues. The CDR3 region has the DNA TGTGCCAGCAGCACGGTAGAGGCCGGGGAGCTGTTTTTT. Its protein product is CASSTVEAGELFF.

The chain links TRBV19 to TRBJ1-2, with D possibly TRBD1 on 5 matching bases. Germline V gives CDR1 LNHDA, CDR2 SQIVND (reference sequence). The length of the CDR3 is 13 residues. The V end was cut by 7 bases, the J end by 4 bases, with 13 bases between. CDR3 coding DNA: TGTGCCAGTACCCCGACAGACCTCTATGGCTACACCTTC. Its translation: CASTPTDLYGYTF.

The chain employs TRBV6-5 and TRBJ1-2; D is uncertain. Per germline, CDR1 MNHEY and CDR2 SVGAGI. The CDR3 has 12 residues. Between the trimmed V and J ends, which lost 2 bases and 8 bases, there was a span of 9 bases. CDR3 region: CASSYGNRGYTF. Here the CDR3 DNA reads TGTGCCAGCAGTTACGGGAATCGCGGCTACACCTTC.

This sequence joins TRBV5-4 and TRBJ2-5; TRBD1 might be the D (6 bases). The CDR3 has 14 amino acids. Trimming took off 4 bases at V and 7 bases at J, with 17 bases between the two ends. Germline V gene sequence: CDR1 SGHNT, CDR2 YYREEE (reference sequence). CDR3 loop: CASSERDTSGTQYF. The CDR3 nucleotides read TGTGCCAGCAGCGAACGGGACACCAGTGGGACCCAGTACTTC.

The CDR3 DNA is TGTGCCAGCAGGTGGTTGGGCGGGGAGCTGTTTTTT. It is translated as CASRWLGGELFF. V gene TRBV6-6 combines with J gene TRBJ2-2; D is undetermined. Germline lookup yields CDR1 MNHNY and CDR2 SVGAGI (reference sequence). Trimming removed 6 bases from V and 7 bases from J, with 9 bases in between. The CDR3 is 12 residues long.

This clone was counted only a few times. This chain links TRBV18 with TRBJ2-1; 7 bases map to TRBD2. CDR1 and CDR2 (germline): KGHSH, LQKENI. The CDR3 has 16 residues. The V and J ends lost 3 bases and 7 bases, in that order; junction bases with no gene match: 12. The DNA of the CDR3 is TGTGCCAGCTCACCGCTTTTCGGCGGGGGAGCGAATGAGCAGTTCTTC. It yields the protein CASSPLFGGGANEQFF.

The chain links TRBV5-8 to TRBJ1-1, with 7 bases fitting TRBD1. Germline-derived CDR1 and CDR2 are SGHTS and YDEGEE. The CDR3 is made up of 13 amino acids. V was pared by 3 bases and J by 4 bases, with 3 bases of the junction left unmatched. CDR3 sequence (DNA): TGTGCCAGCAGCTGGACAGGCGGCACTGAAGCTTTCTTT. As protein: CASSWTGGTEAFF. Using reference TRBV5-8 and TRBJ1-1 for the parts outside the CDR3, the full variable domain is EAGVTQSPTHLIKTRGQQATLRCSPISGHTSVYWYQQALGLGLQFLLWYDEGEERNRGNFPPRFSGRQFPNYSSELNVNALELEDSALYLCASSWTGGTEAFFGQGTRLTVV.

The CDR3 protein is CASSGHYGYTF. CDR3 nucleotides: TGTGCCAGCAGTGGACACTATGGCTACACCTTC. The V and J genes are TRBV2 and TRBJ1-2; D gene unclear. V was shortened by 4 bases and J by 3 bases, with 3 bases between the two germline ends. The CDR3 loop spans 11 amino acids. Germline-derived CDR1 and CDR2 are SNHLY and FYNNEI.

The CDR3 nucleotides are TGTGCCAGCAGTGAGGGGGGGCCCGTGTCACCCCTCCACTTT. Protein sequence: CASSEGGPVSPLHF. V and J are TRBV6-4 and TRBJ1-6; a possible D gene is TRBD1 (6 bases). Germline V gene sequence: CDR1 MRHNA, CDR2 SNTAGT. The CDR3 consists of 14 residues. Trimming removed 3 bases from V and 10 bases from J, with 13 bases in between.

The chain uses TRBV5-1 and TRBJ2-3, with 7 bases aligning to TRBD1. Germline lookup yields CDR1 SGHRS and CDR2 YFSETQ. There are 14 residues in the CDR3. J lost 1 base, V lost 4 bases, and 3 bases had no gene match. The CDR3 here is CASSAGTGTDTQYF. Here the CDR3 DNA reads TGCGCCAGCAGCGCCGGGACAGGCACAGATACGCAGTATTTT.

The chain employs TRBV4-1 and TRBJ2-1; D remains unclear. Trimming removed 1 base from V and 0 bases from J, with 10 bases in between. CDR3 length: 16 residues. The germline gives CDR1 MGHRA, CDR2 YSYEKL. CDR3 coding DNA: TGCGCCAGCAGCCAAGGGCCGGGTCACTCCTACAATGAGCAGTTCTTC. It specifies CASSQGPGHSYNEQFF.

The chain couples TRBV30 to TRBJ1-1, with D uncertain. In germline, CDR1 is GTSNPN, CDR2 SVGIG (reference sequence). Trimming left V 5 bases short and J 5 bases short, with 6 bases between. The CDR3 spans 10 residues. For the CDR3, the DNA is TGTGCCTGGGGAGGTACTGAAGCTTTCTTT. This gives the protein CAWGGTEAFF.

The rearrangement joins TRBV10-2 to TRBJ2-7, with 8 positions matching TRBD1. Germline V CDR1 and CDR2: WSHSY, SAAADI. V lost 4 bases, J lost 5 bases, and 7 bases stayed unmatched. CDR3 length: 14 residues. The CDR3 here is CASSAQGARDEQYF. The CDR3 DNA is TGCGCCAGCAGTGCGCAGGGGGCGCGCGACGAGCAGTACTTC.

The gene calls are TRBV11-2 and TRBJ1-1, with D unresolved. V was clipped by 3 bases and J by 3 bases, with 5 bases between them. Looked up from germline, CDR1 is SGHAT and CDR2 is FQNNGV. The CDR3 sequence is 12 residues long. The DNA of the CDR3 is TGTGCCAGCAGCTTGTCCTACACTGAAGCTTTCTTT. It codes for CASSLSYTEAFF.

This chain joins TRBV13 and TRBJ2-2, with D perhaps TRBD2 (6 bases). The CDR3 totals 16 residues. Germline V gives CDR1 PRHDT, CDR2 FYEKMQ (reference sequence). Between the trimmed V and J ends, which lost 5 bases and 1 base, there was a span of 14 bases. Here the CDR3 DNA reads TGTGCCAGCAGCACGATTAGCGGAGAGAACACCGGGGAGCTGTTTTTT. Amino acids: CASSTISGENTGELFF. Full variable domain (missing parts from reference TRBV13 and TRBJ2-2): AAGVIQSPRHLIKEKRETATLKCYPIPRHDTVYWYQQGPGQDPQFLISFYEKMQSDKGSIPDRFSAQQFSDYHSELNMSSLELGDSALYFCASSTISGENTGELFFGEGSRLTVL.

J is TRBJ2-7 and V is TRBV25-1; tentative D call: TRBD1 (6 bases). CDR3 length: 16 amino acids. V was cut by 11 bases and J by 0 bases, with 23 bases left in between. Looked up from germline, CDR1 is MGHDK and CDR2 is SYGVNS. CDR3 nucleotides: TGTGCCTTCCGCACCGGGACATCCTCGGACTCCTACGAGCAGTACTTC. Translated: CAFRTGTSSDSYEQYF.

In its sample, this clone was seen a few times. This chain joins TRBV6-6 and TRBJ1-2; D is possibly TRBD1 (6 bases). Deletions cut 6 bases from V and 6 bases from J, with 14 bases between. The germline CDR1 and CDR2 sequences are MNHNY and SVGAGI (reference sequence). The CDR3 sequence is 13 residues long. The CDR3: CASRENRANGYTF. CDR3 nucleotide sequence: TGTGCCAGCAGAGAAAACAGGGCGAATGGCTACACCTTC.

The gene calls are TRBV5-1 and TRBJ1-5; 7 bases are shared with TRBD1. V shed 7 bases, J shed 7 bases, and the junction held 8 bases outside the gene matches. CDR3 length: 13 residues. Germline values: CDR1 SGHRS, CDR2 YFSETQ. The CDR3 here is CASSQGKGQPQHF. The CDR3 nucleotides are TGCGCCAGCTCACAGGGGAAAGGCCAGCCCCAGCATTTT.

The CDR3 DNA follows: TGTGCCAGCAGTGAAGAAATAGAGGAAGAGCAGTTCTTC. Translation: CASSEEIEEEQFF. V usage is TRBV2 and J usage is TRBJ2-1; no firm D call. CDR1 is SNHLY and CDR2 is FYNNEI in the germline V gene. V was clipped by 1 base and J by 10 bases, with 11 bases between them. This CDR3 spans 13 amino acids.

The V call is TRBV29-1, the J call TRBJ2-5; D possibly corresponds to TRBD2 (6 bases). This CDR3 is 13 amino acids long. CDR1 SQVTM and CDR2 ANQGSEA come from the germline V gene. V lost 7 bases, J lost 4 bases, and 16 bases lay in between. CDR3 loop: CSATPEGGETQYF. The CDR3, as DNA: TGCAGCGCAACACCGGAGGGCGGAGAGACCCAGTACTTC.

The V call is TRBV19, the J call TRBJ1-2, with 9 bases aligning to TRBD1. The CDR3 has 16 amino acids. Losses at the gene ends were 4 bases for V and 7 bases for J; bases not matched to a gene: 13. CDR1 LNHDA and CDR2 SQIVND come from the germline V gene (reference sequence). CDR3 sequence reads: CASSRHLQGAPSGYTF. The DNA of the CDR3 is TGTGCCAGTAGTAGACACCTACAGGGGGCGCCCAGTGGCTACACCTTC.

The rearrangement uses TRBV29-1 and TRBJ2-1, with 11 positions matching TRBD2. The CDR3 has 15 residues. Germline V lookup: CDR1 SQVTM, CDR2 ANQGSEA. V shed 3 bases, J shed 0 bases, and the junction held 1 base outside the gene matches. DNA of the CDR3: TGCAGCGTTGAGGGGACTAGCGGCTCCTACAATGAGCAGTTCTTC. This sequence encodes CSVEGTSGSYNEQFF.